These 32 T cell receptor beta chains were all obtained from the same sample, sequenced in a study of human T cells and chemical hapten exposure. Documented time point: pre-sensitization, week 0. As for treatment: therapeutic diphenylcyclopropenone sensitization with weekly scalp DPC. One entry per CDR3 protein, called by TCRdb with MiXCR from the RACE reads. The sample carries roughly 250,000 distinct CDR3 sequences, about 8.6% recorded once. This specimen was whole blood, taken in connection with sensitization to the hapten diphenylcyclopropenone (DPC). These receptors all come from a middle-aged woman with alopecia areata. Some clones in this sample may be carry-over from other donors' samples.

This chain joins TRBV4-1 and TRBJ2-7, with a tentative D call TRBD2 (5 bases). Germline V lookup: CDR1 MGHRA, CDR2 YSYEKL. Between the trimmed V and J ends, which lost 4 bases and 3 bases, there was a span of 16 bases. The CDR3 is 15 amino acids. The CDR3 sequence: CASSPYSEGLYEQYF. The DNA for the CDR3 is TGCGCCAGCAGCCCCTACTCCGAGGGTCTCTACGAGCAGTACTTC.

This clonotype was counted ten times or more. The chain is built from TRBV5-1 and TRBJ2-7, with D perhaps given as TRBD1 or TRBD2 (6 bases each). CDR3 size: 13 residues. Trimming removed 3 bases from V and 6 bases from J, with 13 bases in between. Germline V gives CDR1 SGHRS, CDR2 YFSETQ. The CDR3 loop reads CASSSWGAGEQYF. The DNA of the CDR3 is TGCGCCAGCAGCTCGTGGGGGGCTGGCGAGCAGTACTTC.

This clonotype has just a few counts. The genes are TRBV28 and TRBJ2-7, with D possibly called TRBD1 or TRBD2 (6 bases each). The V end lost 3 bases, the J end lost 0 bases, and 12 bases lay between the germline ends. Germline loops: CDR1 MDHEN, CDR2 SYDVKM. This CDR3 spans 15 amino acids. This CDR3 reads CASSLGGQDSYEQYF. In DNA form, the CDR3 reads TGTGCCAGCAGTTTGGGGGGACAAGACTCCTACGAGCAGTACTTC.

This clonotype appeared a few times. V is TRBV6-2 or TRBV6-3 and J is TRBJ2-5; D uncertain. The germline gives CDR1 MNHEY, CDR2 SVGEGT. The CDR3 sequence is 13 residues long. V shed 4 bases and J shed 3 bases, with 9 bases lying between them. DNA for the CDR3: TGTGCCAGCAGTTCTAACGTAGAAGAGACCCAGTACTTC. This gives the protein CASSSNVEETQYF.

This clonotype came up many times. The chain is built from TRBV20-1 and TRBJ2-3; perhaps D is TRBD1 or TRBD2 (5 bases each). The length of the CDR3 is 14 residues. Germline CDR1 reads DFQATT; CDR2 reads SNEGSKA (reference sequence). Trimming removed 4 bases from V and 8 bases from J, with 19 bases in between. CDR3 sequence: CSATTGTSHRTQYF. The CDR3 region has the DNA TGCAGTGCTACAACCGGGACCAGCCATCGTACGCAGTATTTT.

This clonotype was seen ten or more times. This chain uses TRBV12-3 or TRBV12-4 with TRBJ2-3, with 10 bases that match TRBD2. The J segment lost 7 bases and the V segment lost 1 base, leaving 8 bases of the junction unmatched. The CDR3 contains 16 residues. This CDR3 reads CASSLGEREGKNTQYF. In DNA, the CDR3 is TGTGCCAGCAGTTTAGGGGAGCGGGAGGGGAAGAATACGCAGTATTTT.

This clonotype was found a few times. Here the CDR3 reads CASSRTATNEKLFF. In DNA form, the CDR3 reads TGTGCCAGCAGTCGGACGGCAACTAATGAAAAACTGTTTTTT. J is TRBJ1-4 and V is TRBV19; D ambiguous. The CDR3 spans 14 residues. CDR1 LNHDA and CDR2 SQIVND come from the germline V gene (reference sequence). V shed 9 bases and J shed 0 bases, with 11 bases lying between them. Full variable domain (outside the CDR3, taken from reference TRBV19 and TRBJ1-4): DGGITQSPKYLFRKEGQNVTLSCEQNLNHDAMYWYRQDPGQGLRLIYYSQIVNDFQKGDIAEGYSVSREKKESFPLTVTSAQKNPTAFYLCASSRTATNEKLFFGSGTQLSVL.

This clonotype came up many times. The rearrangement uses TRBV7-8 and TRBJ1-6, with 7 bases aligning to TRBD1. With V trimmed by 7 bases and J by 7 bases, 16 bases remained unmatched. CDR3 length: 17 amino acids. Germline V CDR1 and CDR2: SGHVS, FQNEAQ. This chain's CDR3 is CASTPGGTGTRNSPLHF. Written as DNA, the CDR3 is TGTGCCAGCACCCCAGGGGGGACCGGGACGAGAAATTCACCCCTCCACTTT.

This clonotype was detected ten times or more. The chain has TRBV10-3 and TRBJ1-6; 10 nucleotides line up with TRBD1. CDR3 length: 19 amino acids. V lost 0 bases and J lost 1; bases outside the gene matches: 6. Germline values: CDR1 ENHRY, CDR2 SYGVKD. The CDR3 bases are TGTGCCATCAGTGAGTCAAGACAGGGGGCAGGGTCCTATAATTCACCCCTCCACTTT. This gives the protein CAISESRQGAGSYNSPLHF.

The chain couples TRBV12-3 or TRBV12-4 to TRBJ2-2; 7 positions match TRBD2. The CDR3 has 14 residues. The V segment lost 7 bases and the J segment 6 bases; nucleotides outside the gene matches: 8. CDR3 sequence: CASNRLARPGELFF. The CDR3 DNA is TGTGCCAGCAATAGACTAGCTAGACCCGGGGAGCTGTTTTTT.

This clonotype was counted at least ten times. V usage is TRBV14 and J usage is TRBJ2-1; D possibly uses TRBD1 or TRBD2 (5 bases each). The CDR3 covers 12 residues. Trimming took 0 bases from V and 14 from J, leaving 11 bases between them. Germline V lookup: CDR1 SGHDN, CDR2 FVKESK. CDR3 coding DNA: TGTGCCAGCAGCCAAGATCAGGGAGTGGAGTTCTTC. Amino acids: CASSQDQGVEFF.

V is TRBV27 and J is TRBJ1-1; weak D call: TRBD1 (6 bases). The CDR3 is made up of 16 amino acids. Germline V gives CDR1 MNHEY, CDR2 SMNVEV (reference sequence). V was pared by 5 bases and J by 3 bases, with 19 bases between. The CDR3 coding sequence is TGTGCCAGCAGTGCCGATGCCGGGGGCCGGTACACTGAAGCTTTCTTT. This encodes CASSADAGGRYTEAFF.

This clonotype appeared many times. V is TRBV6-2 or TRBV6-3 and J is TRBJ2-3; unclear D gene. The CDR3 runs to 11 residues. Germline lookup yields CDR1 MNHEY and CDR2 SVGEGT. The V end lost 5 bases, the J end lost 7 bases, and 7 bases lay between the germline ends. Written as DNA, the CDR3 is TGTGCCAGCAGTGCCCCTAATACGCAGTATTTT. It encodes CASSAPNTQYF.

As DNA, the CDR3 is TGTGCCAGCAGTTCCCAGTGGTCGATCGGAGGTAATTCACCCCTCCACTTT. Its protein is CASSSQWSIGGNSPLHF. The chain couples TRBV12-3 or TRBV12-4 to TRBJ1-6; D gene unclear. Trimming pared 4 bases from V and 6 bases from J, leaving 19 bases between. This CDR3 is built from 17 residues.

At least ten counts were recorded for this clonotype. J is TRBJ2-7 and V is TRBV28; TRBD2 aligns across 9 bases. V gave up 4 bases and J gave up 5 bases; unmatched junction bases: 9. CDR1 and CDR2 (germline): MDHEN, SYDVKM. The CDR3 spans 15 residues. The CDR3 nucleotides are TGTGCCAGCAGTTCCCCCGGGACTAGCTTCCACGAGCAGTACTTC. Encoded protein: CASSSPGTSFHEQYF.

This clonotype appeared a few times. CDR3 nucleotides: TGCGCCAGCAGCTTGGAGTGGGGCCGGCACCTTCAGTACTTC. Its protein product is CASSLEWGRHLQYF. The chain is built from TRBV5-1 and TRBJ2-4, with D tentatively TRBD1 (5 bases). V dropped 0 bases and J dropped 11 bases, with 15 bases sitting between them. The CDR3 spans 14 residues. The germline V gene has CDR1 SGHRS and CDR2 YFSETQ.

This clonotype showed up just a few times. V usage is TRBV6-2 or TRBV6-3 and J usage is TRBJ1-2; D is undetermined. Looked up from germline, CDR1 is MNHEY and CDR2 is SVGEGT. Trimming stripped 2 bases from V and 3 bases from J, with 7 bases between. The CDR3 contains 13 residues. CDR3 amino acids: CASSYVGDYGYTF. Here the CDR3 DNA reads TGTGCCAGCAGTTACGTGGGCGACTATGGCTACACCTTC.

This clonotype was observed a handful of times. V and J are TRBV7-9 and TRBJ1-1; 9 positions agree with TRBD1. Unmatched junction bases numbered 9, after V lost 5 bases and J lost 2 bases. The CDR3 consists of 16 residues. Germline V gives CDR1 SEHNR, CDR2 FQNEAQ (reference sequence). CDR3 DNA sequence: TGTGCCAGCAGCCATACAGGGGGCTCGACTAACACTGAAGCTTTCTTT. Protein: CASSHTGGSTNTEAFF.

The chain employs TRBV3-1 and TRBJ2-5; 10 bases match TRBD2. This CDR3 has 14 residues. V shed 6 bases and J 5 bases; nucleotides not matched to a gene: 6. Per germline, CDR1 LGHDT and CDR2 YNNKEL (reference sequence). CDR3 sequence: CASRPSGSHETQYF. CDR3 nucleotide sequence: TGTGCCAGCAGACCTAGCGGGAGCCACGAGACCCAGTACTTC.

This clonotype was found a few times. DNA for the CDR3: TGTGCCACCAGCACGGGTGGCACACACCAAGAGACCCAGTACTTC. Its protein product is CATSTGGTHQETQYF. The gene calls are TRBV15 and TRBJ2-5; D is unclear. The V and J ends lost 4 bases and 0 bases respectively, with 12 bases between them. CDR1 and CDR2 (germline): LNHNV, YYDKDF (reference sequence). The CDR3 extends over 15 amino acids.

This clonotype has a count of ten or more. The chain recombines TRBV12-3 or TRBV12-4 with TRBJ2-5; the D gene is possibly TRBD2 (5 bases). This CDR3 is built from 13 residues. V was shortened by 2 bases and J by 5 bases, with 9 bases between the two germline ends. CDR3 in amino acids: CASSLWGAETQYF. CDR3 nucleotides: TGTGCCAGCAGTTTATGGGGAGCCGAGACCCAGTACTTC.

A few counts support this clonotype. The rearrangement links TRBV14 to TRBJ2-5; D unresolved. This CDR3 has 13 amino acids. Germline V CDR1 and CDR2: SGHDN, FVKESK. The V end was cut by 2 bases, the J end by 5 bases, with 9 bases between. The CDR3 DNA sequence: TGTGCCAGCAGCCAAACTGCTTGGGAGACCCAGTACTTC. As protein: CASSQTAWETQYF.

This clonotype appeared a few times. This sequence joins TRBV12-3 or TRBV12-4 and TRBJ1-2; perhaps TRBD1 as D (6 bases). CDR3 length equals 13 residues. With 8 bases removed from V and 3 bases from J, the gap between germline ends came to 13 bases. The CDR3 nucleotides are TGTGCCAGCGCCCGGAGGGGGGACTATGGCTACACCTTC. Protein product: CASARRGDYGYTF.

In its sample, this clonotype was seen a few times. The chain is built from TRBV18 and TRBJ1-4; D is uncertain. This CDR3 is built from 14 residues. Between the trimmed V and J ends, which lost 0 bases and 7 bases, there was a span of 9 bases. Germline CDR1 reads KGHSH; CDR2 reads LQKENI. The CDR3 region is CASSPPRVGEKLFF. CDR3 nucleotides: TGTGCCAGCTCACCACCGAGGGTGGGTGAAAAACTGTTTTTT. Full variable domain (rest looked up from reference TRBV18 and TRBJ1-4): NAGVMQNPRHLVRRRGQEARLRCSPMKGHSHVYWYRQLPEEGLKFMVYLQKENIIDESGMPKERFSAEFPKEGPSILRIQQVVRGDSAAYFCASSPPRVGEKLFFGSGTQLSVL.

The chain carries TRBV14 and TRBJ2-3; no reliable D call. Germline values: CDR1 SGHDN, CDR2 FVKESK. The CDR3 has 15 residues. Trimming shortened V by 4 bases and J by 2 bases, and 13 bases separated the two germline ends. CDR3 in DNA: TGTGCCAGCAGCCCTTGGTTCCAGCCCACAGATACGCAGTATTTT. This codes for CASSPWFQPTDTQYF. Drawing the rest from reference TRBV14 and TRBJ2-3, the complete variable domain is EAGVTQFPSHSVIEKGQTVTLRCDPISGHDNLYWYRRVMGKEIKFLLHFVKESKQDESGMPNNRFLAERTGGTYSTLKVQPAELEDSGVYFCASSPWFQPTDTQYFGPGTRLTVL.

The sample holds many counts of this clonotype. The chain combines TRBV6-2 or TRBV6-3 with TRBJ1-1, with a weak D call TRBD1 (5 bases). V was pared by 6 bases and J by 7 bases, with 15 bases between. Germline values: CDR1 MNHEY, CDR2 SVGEGT. CDR3 length equals 13 residues. This chain's CDR3 is CASRDGTYDEAFF. CDR3 coding DNA: TGTGCCAGCAGGGACGGGACGTACGATGAAGCTTTCTTT.

In its sample, this clonotype was seen many times. The chain uses TRBV28 and TRBJ2-7, with TRBD1 matching over 8 bases. Per germline, CDR1 MDHEN and CDR2 SYDVKM. With V trimmed by 6 bases and J by 4 bases, 8 bases remained unmatched. The CDR3 contains 14 residues. The CDR3 nucleotides read TGTGCCAGCAGCCGCGGACAGGGAACTTACGAGCAGTACTTC. This sequence encodes CASSRGQGTYEQYF.

This clonotype was detected only a few times. V usage is TRBV12-3 or TRBV12-4 and J usage is TRBJ2-2, with unresolved D. The CDR3 runs to 14 residues. V was shortened by 5 bases and J by 4 bases, with 11 bases between the two germline ends. This chain's CDR3 is CASSGNQITGELFF. CDR3 DNA sequence: TGTGCCAGCAGTGGCAACCAGATCACCGGGGAGCTGTTTTTT.

The chain is built from TRBV12-3 or TRBV12-4 and TRBJ2-7; a weak D match, TRBD2 (5 bases). V dropped 1 base and J dropped 1 base, with 8 bases sitting between them. The CDR3 runs 14 residues. Here the CDR3 reads CASSLVGLSYEQYF. In DNA form, the CDR3 reads TGTGCCAGCAGTTTAGTCGGACTTTCCTACGAGCAGTACTTC.

Only a few counts were recorded for this clonotype. The gene calls are TRBV29-1 and TRBJ1-1, with D possibly being TRBD1 (5 bases). There are 13 residues in the CDR3. Germline V gene sequence: CDR1 SQVTM, CDR2 ANQGSEA. V was pared by 7 bases and J by 4 bases, with 16 bases between. The CDR3 here is CSAVRQYGTEAFF. The CDR3 DNA sequence: TGCAGCGCGGTTAGACAGTATGGCACTGAAGCTTTCTTT.

The rearrangement uses TRBV7-2 and TRBJ2-3; D is unresolved. Trimming pared 3 bases from V and 1 base from J, leaving 20 bases between. The CDR3 length is 18 residues. From germline, CDR1 is SGHTA and CDR2 FQGNSA. CDR3 in amino acids: CASSFTSLGRKGTDTQYF. CDR3 in DNA: TGTGCCAGCAGCTTCACCTCCTTAGGAAGAAAGGGCACAGATACGCAGTATTTT.

This clonotype appeared a few times. The genes are TRBV5-1 and TRBJ2-3, with D uncertain. The germline V gene encodes CDR1 SGHRS and CDR2 YFSETQ. The CDR3 contains 13 residues. The ends were cut back, 3 bases at V and 6 bases at J, with 11 bases in the middle. CDR3 in amino acids: CASSSVPVDTQYF. The CDR3 region has the DNA TGCGCCAGCAGCTCGGTCCCTGTCGATACGCAGTATTTT.